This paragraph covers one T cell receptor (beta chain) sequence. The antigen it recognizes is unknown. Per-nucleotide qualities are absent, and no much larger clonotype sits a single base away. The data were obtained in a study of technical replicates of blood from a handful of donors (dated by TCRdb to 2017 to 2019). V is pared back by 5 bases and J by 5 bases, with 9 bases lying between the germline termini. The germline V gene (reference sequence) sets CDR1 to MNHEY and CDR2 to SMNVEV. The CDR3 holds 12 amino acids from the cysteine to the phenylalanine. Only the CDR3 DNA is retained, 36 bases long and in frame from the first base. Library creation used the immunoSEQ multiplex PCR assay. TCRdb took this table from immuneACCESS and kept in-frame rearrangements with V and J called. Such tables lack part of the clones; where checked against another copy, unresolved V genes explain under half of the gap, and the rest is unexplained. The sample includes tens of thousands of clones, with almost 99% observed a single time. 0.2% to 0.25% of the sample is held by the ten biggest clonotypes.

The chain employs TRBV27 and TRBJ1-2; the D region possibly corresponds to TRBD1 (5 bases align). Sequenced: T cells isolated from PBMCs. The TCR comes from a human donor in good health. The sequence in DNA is TGTGCCAGCAGTGAAACAGGTTATGGCTACACCTTC. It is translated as CASSETGYGYTF.